Below, 15 T cell receptor beta chains from the same sample are listed, as sequenced in a study of PD-L1 blockade in urothelial cancer. Time point in this sample: peripheral blood 6 weeks after treatment start. TCRdb's table, derived via immunoSEQ multiplex PCR, lists solely in-frame clones and lacks some. The sample consists of tens of thousands of clones, more than 70% of them appearing once. The specimen comprised PBMCs, sampled around atezolizumab (anti-PD-L1) treatment. The source is a man between 60 and 75 years old with urothelial cancer.

The genes are TRBV28 and TRBJ2-5, with 10 nucleotides matching TRBD2. Germline V gives CDR1 MDHEN, CDR2 SYDVKM. V dropped 3 bases and J dropped 4; count of bases not matched to a gene: 5. The CDR3 is made up of 15 amino acids. CDR3 nucleotides: TGTGCCAGCAGTTTTCTAGCGGGGGCCCGAGAGACCCAGTACTTC. It encodes CASSFLAGARETQYF.

The chain employs TRBV12-5 and TRBJ1-3; D may be TRBD1 (5 bases). The V end was cut by 8 bases, the J end by 2 bases, with 22 bases between. In germline, CDR1 is LGHNT, CDR2 FRNRAP. The CDR3 loop spans 17 amino acids. The CDR3 DNA reads as TGTGCTAGTTCTCTGGGGGGAGAGGGTTTCACTGGAAACACCATATATTTT. Protein sequence: CASSLGGEGFTGNTIYF.

This rearrangement joins TRBV2 to TRBJ2-5, with 11 bases that match TRBD1. The CDR3 is 15 amino acids. V gave up 6 bases and J gave up 5 bases; unmatched junction bases: 8. CDR1 and CDR2 (germline): SNHLY, FYNNEI. The DNA of the CDR3 is TGTGCCAGCAGGGGGACAGGGGGGCGGATGGAGACCCAGTACTTC. Amino acids: CASRGTGGRMETQYF. Filled out from reference TRBV2 and TRBJ2-5, the complete variable domain reads EPEVTQTPSHQVTQMGQEVILRCVPISNHLYFYWYRQILGQKVEFLVSFYNNEISEKSEIFDDQFSVERPDGSNFTLKIRSTKLEDSAMYFCASRGTGGRMETQYFGPGTRLLVL.

J is TRBJ1-5 and V is TRBV19; 7 nucleotides match TRBD1. V was pared by 3 bases and J by 3 bases, with 8 bases of the junction left unmatched. Germline CDR1 LNHDA, CDR2 SQIVND (reference sequence). The CDR3 consists of 16 residues. CDR3 DNA sequence: TGTGCCAGTAGTATGGGACCTGACAGGGTCAATCAGCCCCAGCATTTT. It specifies CASSMGPDRVNQPQHF.

The chain employs TRBV15 and TRBJ2-1; D is possibly TRBD1 (6 bases). V shed 3 bases and J shed 6 bases, with 15 bases lying between them. Germline CDR1 reads LNHNV; CDR2 reads YYDKDF (reference sequence). The CDR3 loop spans 15 amino acids. DNA of the CDR3: TGTGCCACCAGCAGGGGGGCTGAGGCATTCAATGAGCAGTTCTTC. Translation: CATSRGAEAFNEQFF. The full variable domain, rest sourced from reference TRBV15 and TRBJ2-1, is DAMVIQNPRYQVTQFGKPVTLSCSQTLNHNVMYWYQQKSSQAPKLLFHYYDKDFNNEADTPDNFQSRRPNTSFCFLDIRSPGLGDTAMYLCATSRGAEAFNEQFFGPGTRLTVL.

The V gene is TRBV5-1, the J gene TRBJ2-5, with D perhaps matching TRBD2 (6 bases). With 4 bases removed from V and 5 bases from J, the gap between germline ends came to 18 bases. CDR1 is SGHRS and CDR2 is YFSETQ in the germline V gene. CDR3 size: 15 residues. The CDR3 region has the DNA TGCGCCAGCAGCCCCCCGGGGGTTGGCGGGGAGACCCAGTACTTC. As protein: CASSPPGVGGETQYF.

The chain recombines TRBV29-1 with TRBJ1-1, with TRBD1 as a possible D gene (6 bases). The CDR3 loop spans 12 amino acids. Germline CDR1 reads SQVTM; CDR2 reads ANQGSEA. V lost 6 bases, J lost 0 bases, and 8 bases lay in between. The CDR3 DNA reads TGCAGCGTACAGGGAATGAACACTGAAGCTTTCTTT. It codes for CSVQGMNTEAFF.

V gene TRBV10-3 combines with J gene TRBJ2-5; 9 positions match TRBD1. The CDR3 length is 13 residues. V dropped 7 bases and J dropped 4; count of bases not matched to a gene: 4. Germline CDR1 ENHRY, CDR2 SYGVKD. In DNA, the CDR3 is TGTGCCATCACCCCGGGACAGGGAGAGACCCAGTACTTC. Translating it yields CAITPGQGETQYF.

The CDR3 reads CASSFGTSGVGSDTQYF. The DNA for the CDR3 is TGTGCCAGCAGCTTTGGGACTAGCGGGGTGGGTTCAGATACGCAGTATTTT. The chain is built from TRBV5-6 and TRBJ2-3; 13 bases fit TRBD2. This CDR3 has 17 amino acids. Trimming took 2 bases from V and 4 from J; bases not matched to a gene: 7. Germline values: CDR1 SGHDT, CDR2 YYEEEE.

The rearrangement links TRBV11-3 to TRBJ2-5, with 11 bases aligning to TRBD2. V lost 1 base, J lost 2 bases, and 6 bases stayed unmatched. The CDR3 runs to 17 residues. In germline, CDR1 is SGHNT, CDR2 YENEEA. This CDR3 is CASSLGPSGGIQETQYF. The CDR3 coding sequence is TGTGCCAGCAGCTTAGGGCCTAGCGGGGGGATTCAAGAGACCCAGTACTTC.

The chain carries TRBV2 and TRBJ1-1; the D gene is possibly TRBD1 (5 bases). Germline V gene lookup returns CDR1 SNHLY and CDR2 FYNNEI. The length of the CDR3 is 17 residues. Deletions cut 2 bases from V and 3 bases from J, with 19 bases between. This CDR3 reads CASSERWQGGLDTEAFF. CDR3 DNA: TGTGCCAGCAGTGAAAGGTGGCAGGGAGGGTTAGACACTGAAGCTTTCTTT.

The V gene is TRBV25-1, the J gene TRBJ1-6, with D perhaps TRBD1 (5 bases). Germline CDR1 and CDR2: MGHDK and SYGVNS. CDR3 length equals 15 residues. Trimming left V 2 bases short and J 13 bases short, with 18 bases between. CDR3: CASSERWTTDVPLHF. In nucleotides, the CDR3 is TGTGCCAGCAGTGAACGTTGGACAACCGATGTGCCCCTCCACTTT.

The chain is built from TRBV19 and TRBJ2-6; 7 bases agree with TRBD1. Germline CDR1 reads LNHDA; CDR2 reads SQIVND (reference sequence). The CDR3 spans 18 residues. V gave up 7 bases and J gave up 2 bases; unmatched junction bases: 14. The CDR3 sequence is CASNAGWTGQTGANVLTF. In nucleotides, the CDR3 is TGTGCCAGTAATGCTGGGTGGACAGGACAGACTGGGGCCAACGTCCTGACTTTC.

The V and J genes are TRBV7-9 and TRBJ2-1; D is possibly TRBD1 (6 bases). The CDR3 spans 16 residues. Trimming shortened V by 3 bases and J by 0 bases, and 12 bases separated the two germline ends. Germline CDR1 and CDR2: SEHNR and FQNEAQ (reference sequence). CDR3: CASSFAGQNSYNEQFF. The CDR3 coding sequence is TGTGCCAGCAGCTTCGCCGGACAGAACTCCTACAATGAGCAGTTCTTC.

J is TRBJ1-5 and V is TRBV10-3, with D possibly matching TRBD1 (6 bases). CDR1 ENHRY and CDR2 SYGVKD come from the germline V gene. V was pared by 2 bases and J by 7 bases, with 15 bases between. The CDR3 totals 15 residues. CDR3 DNA sequence: TGTGCCATCAGTGAGGGTCAGGGGCTGAAACAGCCCCAGCATTTT. As protein: CAISEGQGLKQPQHF.